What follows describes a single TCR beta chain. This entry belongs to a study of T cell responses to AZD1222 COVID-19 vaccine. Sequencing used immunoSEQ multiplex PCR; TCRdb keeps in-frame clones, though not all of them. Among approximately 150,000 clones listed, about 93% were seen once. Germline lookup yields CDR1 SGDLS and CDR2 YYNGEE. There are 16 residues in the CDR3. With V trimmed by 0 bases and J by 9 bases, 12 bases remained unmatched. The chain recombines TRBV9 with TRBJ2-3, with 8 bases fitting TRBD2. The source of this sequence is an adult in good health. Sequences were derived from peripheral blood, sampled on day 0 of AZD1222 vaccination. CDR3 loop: CASSVEAGGGSGTQYF. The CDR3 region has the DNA TGTGCCAGCAGCGTAGAGGCGGGAGGAGGCAGCGGGACGCAGTATTTT.